This TCR beta chain comes out of a study of control samples from healthy donors and cancer patients. This clone was recorded a few times. V was shortened by 0 bases and J by 3 bases, with 15 bases between the two germline ends. The CDR3 totals 17 residues. Germline loops: CDR1 LGHNA, CDR2 YNFKEQ. The method was immunoSEQ multiplex PCR; TCRdb's version includes in-frame clones alone and lacks a portion of them. Of some 130,000 clones in the sample, 80% to 95% are singletons; the top ten hold about 2.7%. Sequencing used blood. This chain uses TRBV4-2 with TRBJ1-3, with D unclear. The TCR was taken from a man aged 40-50 years in good health. The CDR3 nucleotides read TGTGCCAGCAGCCAAGACCTCACCGTAGCTGGTGGAAACACCATATATTTT. Translated, it gives CASSQDLTVAGGNTIYF.